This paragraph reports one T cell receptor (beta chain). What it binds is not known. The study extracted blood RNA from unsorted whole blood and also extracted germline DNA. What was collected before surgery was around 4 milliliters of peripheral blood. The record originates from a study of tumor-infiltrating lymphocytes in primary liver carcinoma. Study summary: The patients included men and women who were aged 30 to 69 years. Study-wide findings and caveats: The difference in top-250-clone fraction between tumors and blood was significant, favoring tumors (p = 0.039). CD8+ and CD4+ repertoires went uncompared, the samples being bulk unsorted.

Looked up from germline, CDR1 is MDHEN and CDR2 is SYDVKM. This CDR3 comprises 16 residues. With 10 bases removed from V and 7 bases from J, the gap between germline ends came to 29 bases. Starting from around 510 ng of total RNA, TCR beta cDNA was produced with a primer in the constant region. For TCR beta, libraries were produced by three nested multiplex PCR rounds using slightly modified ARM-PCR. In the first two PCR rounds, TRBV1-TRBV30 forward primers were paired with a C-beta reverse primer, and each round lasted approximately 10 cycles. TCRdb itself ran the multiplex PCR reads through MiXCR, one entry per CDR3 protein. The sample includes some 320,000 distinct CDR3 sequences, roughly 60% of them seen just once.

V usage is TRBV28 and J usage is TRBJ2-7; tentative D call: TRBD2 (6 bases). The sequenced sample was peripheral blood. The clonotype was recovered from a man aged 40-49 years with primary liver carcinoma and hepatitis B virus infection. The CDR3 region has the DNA TGTGCCACGAGGCTAGTGGGAGGCGCCGGAGCGTGGGAGCAGTACTTC. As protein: CATRLVGGAGAWEQYF.